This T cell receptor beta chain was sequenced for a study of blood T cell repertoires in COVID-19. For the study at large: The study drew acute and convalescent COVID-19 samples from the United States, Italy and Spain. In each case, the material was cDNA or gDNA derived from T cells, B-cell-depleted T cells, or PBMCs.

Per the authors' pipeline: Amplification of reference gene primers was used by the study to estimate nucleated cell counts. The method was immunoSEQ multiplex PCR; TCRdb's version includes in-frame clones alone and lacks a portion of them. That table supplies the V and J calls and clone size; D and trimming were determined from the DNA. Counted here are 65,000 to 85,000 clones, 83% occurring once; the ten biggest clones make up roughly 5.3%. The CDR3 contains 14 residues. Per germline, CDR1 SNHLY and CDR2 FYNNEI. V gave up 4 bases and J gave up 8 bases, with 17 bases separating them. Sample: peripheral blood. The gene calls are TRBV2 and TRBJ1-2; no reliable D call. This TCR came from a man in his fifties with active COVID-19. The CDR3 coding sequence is TGTGCCAGCAGTGTGTTGACCGACTATGAAGGCTACACCTTC. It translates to CASSVLTDYEGYTF. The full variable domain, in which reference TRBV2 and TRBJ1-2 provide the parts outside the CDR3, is EPEVTQTPSHQVTQMGQEVILRCVPISNHLYFYWYRQILGQKVEFLVSFYNNEISEKSEIFDDQFSVERPDGSNFTLKIRSTKLEDSAMYFCASSVLTDYEGYTFGSGTRLTVV.